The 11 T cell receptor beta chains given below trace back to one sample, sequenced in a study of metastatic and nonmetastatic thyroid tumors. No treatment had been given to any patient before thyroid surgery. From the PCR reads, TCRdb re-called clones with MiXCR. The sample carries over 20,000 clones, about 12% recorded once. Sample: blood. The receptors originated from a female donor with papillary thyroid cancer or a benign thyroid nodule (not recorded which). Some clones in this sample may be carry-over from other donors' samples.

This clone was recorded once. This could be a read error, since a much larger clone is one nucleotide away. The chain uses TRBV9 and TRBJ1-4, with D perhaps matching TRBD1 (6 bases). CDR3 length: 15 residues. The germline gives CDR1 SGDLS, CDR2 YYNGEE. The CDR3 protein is CAISATGNTNEKLFF. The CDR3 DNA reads TGTGCCATCAGCGCTACAGGGAACACTAATGAAAAACTGTTTTTT.

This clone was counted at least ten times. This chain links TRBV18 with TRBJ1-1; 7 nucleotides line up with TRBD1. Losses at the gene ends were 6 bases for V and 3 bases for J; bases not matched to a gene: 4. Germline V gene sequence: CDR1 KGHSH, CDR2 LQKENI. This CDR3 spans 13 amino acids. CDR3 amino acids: CASSNRGDTEAFF. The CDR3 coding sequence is TGTGCCAGCTCTAACAGGGGTGACACTGAAGCTTTCTTT.

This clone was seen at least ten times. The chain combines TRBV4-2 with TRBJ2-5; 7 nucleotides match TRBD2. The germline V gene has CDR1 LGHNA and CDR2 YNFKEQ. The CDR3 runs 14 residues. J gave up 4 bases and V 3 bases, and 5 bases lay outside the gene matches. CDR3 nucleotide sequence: TGTGCCAGCAGCCATACGGGGGGAGCAGAGACCCAGTACTTC. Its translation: CASSHTGGAETQYF.

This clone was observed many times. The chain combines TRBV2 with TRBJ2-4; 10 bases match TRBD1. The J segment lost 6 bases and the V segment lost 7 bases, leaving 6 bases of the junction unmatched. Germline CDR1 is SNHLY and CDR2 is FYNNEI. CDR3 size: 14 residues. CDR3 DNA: TGTGCCAGCACCGGGACAGGGGCTAGAAACATTCAGTACTTC. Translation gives CASTGTGARNIQYF. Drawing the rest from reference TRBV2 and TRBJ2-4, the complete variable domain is EPEVTQTPSHQVTQMGQEVILRCVPISNHLYFYWYRQILGQKVEFLVSFYNNEISEKSEIFDDQFSVERPDGSNFTLKIRSTKLEDSAMYFCASTGTGARNIQYFGAGTRLSVL.

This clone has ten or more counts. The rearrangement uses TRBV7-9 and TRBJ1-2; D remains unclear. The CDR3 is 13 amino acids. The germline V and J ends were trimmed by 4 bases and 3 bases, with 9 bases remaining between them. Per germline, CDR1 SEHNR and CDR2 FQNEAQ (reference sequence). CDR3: CASSSSSDYGYTF. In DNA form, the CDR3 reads TGTGCCAGCAGCTCTAGTTCAGACTATGGCTACACCTTC.

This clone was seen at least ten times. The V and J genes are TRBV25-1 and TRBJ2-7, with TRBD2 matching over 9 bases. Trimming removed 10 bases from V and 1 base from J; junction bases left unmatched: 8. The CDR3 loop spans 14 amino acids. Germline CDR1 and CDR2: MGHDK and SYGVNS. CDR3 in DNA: TGTGCCACCGGGCGGGAGGGGGGGTCCTACGAGCAGTACTTC. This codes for CATGREGGSYEQYF.

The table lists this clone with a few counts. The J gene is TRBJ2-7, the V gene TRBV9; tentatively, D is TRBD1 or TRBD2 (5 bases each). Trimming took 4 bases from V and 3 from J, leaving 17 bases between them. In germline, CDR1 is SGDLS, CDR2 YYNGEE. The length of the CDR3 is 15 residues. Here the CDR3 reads CASSPEGIRGYEQYF. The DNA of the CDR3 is TGTGCCAGCAGCCCAGAGGGGATAAGGGGCTACGAGCAGTACTTC. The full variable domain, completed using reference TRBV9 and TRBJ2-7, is DSGVTQTPKHLITATGQRVTLRCSPRSGDLSVYWYQQSLDQGLQFLIQYYNGEERAKGNILERFSAQQFPDLHSELNLSSLELGDSALYFCASSPEGIRGYEQYFGPGTRLTVT.

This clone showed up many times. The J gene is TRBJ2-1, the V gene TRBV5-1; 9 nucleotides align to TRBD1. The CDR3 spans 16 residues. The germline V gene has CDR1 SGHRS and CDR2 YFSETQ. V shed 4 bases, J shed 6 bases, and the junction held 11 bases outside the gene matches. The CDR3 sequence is CASSPDPGQGTNEQFF. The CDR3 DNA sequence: TGCGCCAGCAGCCCCGACCCGGGACAGGGCACCAATGAGCAGTTCTTC.

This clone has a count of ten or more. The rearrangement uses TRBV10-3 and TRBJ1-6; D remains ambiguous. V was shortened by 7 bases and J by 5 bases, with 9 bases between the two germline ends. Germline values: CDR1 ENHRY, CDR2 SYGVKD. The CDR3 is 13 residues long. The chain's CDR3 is CAITNSNNSPLHF. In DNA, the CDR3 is TGTGCCATCACCAACAGCAATAATTCACCCCTCCACTTT.

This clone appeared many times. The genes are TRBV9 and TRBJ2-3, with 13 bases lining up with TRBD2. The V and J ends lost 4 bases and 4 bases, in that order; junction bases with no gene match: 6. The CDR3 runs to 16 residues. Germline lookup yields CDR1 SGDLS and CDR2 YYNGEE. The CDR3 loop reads CASSFRTSGSPDTQYF. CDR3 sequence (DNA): TGTGCCAGCAGCTTCCGGACTAGCGGGAGCCCAGATACGCAGTATTTT.

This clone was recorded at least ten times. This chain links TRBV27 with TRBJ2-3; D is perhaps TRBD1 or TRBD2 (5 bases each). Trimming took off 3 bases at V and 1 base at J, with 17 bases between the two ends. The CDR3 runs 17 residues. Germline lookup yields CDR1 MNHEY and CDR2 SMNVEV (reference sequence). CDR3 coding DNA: TGTGCCAGCAGTTTCTCCTTAGGGGACCTAGGCACAGATACGCAGTATTTT. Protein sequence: CASSFSLGDLGTDTQYF.